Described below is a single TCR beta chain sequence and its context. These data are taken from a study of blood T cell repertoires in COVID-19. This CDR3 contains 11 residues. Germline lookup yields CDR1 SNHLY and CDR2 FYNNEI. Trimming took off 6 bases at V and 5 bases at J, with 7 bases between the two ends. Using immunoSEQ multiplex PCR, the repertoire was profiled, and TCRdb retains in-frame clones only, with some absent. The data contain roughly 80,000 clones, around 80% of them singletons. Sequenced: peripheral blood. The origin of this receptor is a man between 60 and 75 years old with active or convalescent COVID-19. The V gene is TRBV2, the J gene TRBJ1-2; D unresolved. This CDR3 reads CASRASYGYTF. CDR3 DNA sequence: TGTGCCAGCAGGGCCAGTTATGGCTACACCTTC.